Given below is one T cell receptor (beta chain) in context. This clone's antigen is unknown. Base quality data are lacking; no much larger clone is found one base away. This sample is part of a study of T cell responses to AZD1222 COVID-19 vaccine (dated by TCRdb to 2020 to 2022). Looking at the study overall: AZD1222 recipients whose second dose came at about 4 weeks and those whose second dose came at about 12 weeks were combined into one group, since spike-specific TCR depth and breadth did not differ between the two schedules. TCR sequencing was performed for 230 to 250 trial participants, of whom about 200 were given two doses of AZD1222 and around 26 were given two doses of MenACWY control vaccine. Enrollment into the trials was organized by age into subgroups of 18-55, 56-69 and 70-plus years, and those subgroups contained roughly 160, 29 and 62 TCR-sequenced participants, respectively.

The germline V gene sets CDR1 to MNHEY and CDR2 to SVGAGI. CDR3 length: 15 amino acids, cysteine to phenylalanine. The DNA shown is the 45-base CDR3, in frame from base 1. V is pruned by 0 bases and J by 5 bases, leaving 4 bases of the junction without a gene match. Findings and caveats that apply to the study as a whole: Participants were mostly white British and included more females than males, and it was suggested by the authors that clonal diversity may have been underestimated. Only five to seven AZD1222 recipients were SARS-CoV-2 seropositive at baseline, limiting conclusions about previously exposed vaccinees. Because no day 14 peak-response samples were available, the repertoires could be characterized only after the peak T cell response. After two AZD1222 doses, spike-specific TCR breadth and depth were significantly higher than at day 0 and than in MenACWY recipients. CD4 TCRs associated with the vaccine covered the entire spike protein, and the dominant responses were in regions 160-218 and 743-854. Nearly half of unique spike-specific TCRs reportedly recognized epitopes outside regions mutated in the B.1.351 and B.1.1.7 variants. In the small 56-69-year group, the increase in depth fell short of significance, most likely because of low power.

The CDR3 regions of human TCRbeta chains were analyzed by immunosequencing. The paper's processing steps were these. Repertoire TCRs were checked for matches against a reference library of SARS-CoV-2-specific TCRs that had been generated using the MIRA antigen-specificity platform. Breadth meant the fraction of unique TCRs that were SARS-CoV-2-associated, whereas depth meant the fraction of total T cells that were SARS-CoV-2-associated. Using the MIRA data, every spike-specific TCR was mapped to the spike region that the TCR reacted to and assigned to either a CD4 or a CD8 class. Log10-transformed breadth and depth values were compared by one-way ANOVA with Sidak's multiple comparisons tests. TCRdb carries this immuneACCESS record with in-frame sequences only. Its versions omit some clonotypes, under half of them owing to an unresolved V gene in the studies checked, with the rest unexplained. Clone size and the V and J calls come from that table; the DNA yielded D and trimming. The sample profile shows about 98,000 clones; nearly 90% of them were found once. The leading ten clones occupy around 5.5% of the sample.

Read against the paper, the sample's time point label means: baseline before first vaccination. The vaccinee samples were drawn from two UK trials, COV001 and COV002, one of which was a single-blind randomized controlled phase 2/3 trial testing AZD1222 (ChAdOx1 nCoV-19) in healthy adults. Trial participant PBMC samples were collected at day 0 and day 28 after the second dose for TCRbeta chain sequencing. The receptor was derived from an adult in good health. In this chain, TRBV6-5 is recombined with TRBJ2-7, with 10 middle bases fitting TRBD1. The specimen comprised peripheral blood, sampled on day 0 of AZD1222 vaccination. In nucleotides, the sequence is TGTGCCAGCAGTTACTCGGGGACAGGGGTCCACGAGCAGTACTTC. This translates into CASSYSGTGVHEQYF.